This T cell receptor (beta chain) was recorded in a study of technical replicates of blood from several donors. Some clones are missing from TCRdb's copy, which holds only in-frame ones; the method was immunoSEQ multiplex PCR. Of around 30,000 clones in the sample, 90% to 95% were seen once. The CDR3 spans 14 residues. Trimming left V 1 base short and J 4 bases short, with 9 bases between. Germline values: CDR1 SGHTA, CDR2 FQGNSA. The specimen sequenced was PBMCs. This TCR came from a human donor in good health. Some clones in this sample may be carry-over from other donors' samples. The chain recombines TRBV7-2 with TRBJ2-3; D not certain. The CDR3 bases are TGTGCCAGCAGCTTAGGTGTCACGGCAGATACGCAGTATTTT. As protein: CASSLGVTADTQYF.